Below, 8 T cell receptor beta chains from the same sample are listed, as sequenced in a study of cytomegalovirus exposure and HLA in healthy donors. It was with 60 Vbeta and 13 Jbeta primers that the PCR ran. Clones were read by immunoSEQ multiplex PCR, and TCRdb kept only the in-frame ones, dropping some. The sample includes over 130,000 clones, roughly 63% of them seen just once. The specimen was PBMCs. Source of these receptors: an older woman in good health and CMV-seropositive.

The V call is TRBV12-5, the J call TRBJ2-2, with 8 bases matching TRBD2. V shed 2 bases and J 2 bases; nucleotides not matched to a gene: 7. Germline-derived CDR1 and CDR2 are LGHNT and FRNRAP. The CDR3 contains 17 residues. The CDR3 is CASGLSVTSGNTGELFF. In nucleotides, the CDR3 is TGTGCTAGTGGTTTGAGTGTTACTAGCGGTAACACCGGGGAGCTGTTTTTT. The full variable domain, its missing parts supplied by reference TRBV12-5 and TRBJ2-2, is DARVTQTPRHKVTEMGQEVTMRCQPILGHNTVFWYRQTMMQGLELLAYFRNRAPLDDSGMPKDRFSAEMPDATLATLKIQPSEPRDSAVYFCASGLSVTSGNTGELFFGEGSRLTVL.

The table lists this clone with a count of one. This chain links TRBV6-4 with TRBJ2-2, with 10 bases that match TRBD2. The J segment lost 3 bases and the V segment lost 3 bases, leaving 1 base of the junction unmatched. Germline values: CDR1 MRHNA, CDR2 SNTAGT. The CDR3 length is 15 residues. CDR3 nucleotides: TGTGCCAGCAGTGAAGGGACTAGCGACACCGGGGAGCTGTTTTTT. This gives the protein CASSEGTSDTGELFF.

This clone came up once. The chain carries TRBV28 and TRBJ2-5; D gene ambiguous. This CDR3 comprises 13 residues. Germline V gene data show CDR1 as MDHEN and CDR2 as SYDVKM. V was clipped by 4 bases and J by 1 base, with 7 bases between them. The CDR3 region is CASSSVAQETQYF. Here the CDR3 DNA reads TGTGCCAGCAGTTCAGTAGCCCAAGAGACCCAGTACTTC.

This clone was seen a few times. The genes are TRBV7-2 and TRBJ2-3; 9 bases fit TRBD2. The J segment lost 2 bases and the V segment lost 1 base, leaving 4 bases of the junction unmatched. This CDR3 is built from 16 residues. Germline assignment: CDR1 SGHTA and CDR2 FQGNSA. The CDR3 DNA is TGTGCCAGCAGCTTAGGGCCTAGCGGGACCACAGATACGCAGTATTTT. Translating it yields CASSLGPSGTTDTQYF.

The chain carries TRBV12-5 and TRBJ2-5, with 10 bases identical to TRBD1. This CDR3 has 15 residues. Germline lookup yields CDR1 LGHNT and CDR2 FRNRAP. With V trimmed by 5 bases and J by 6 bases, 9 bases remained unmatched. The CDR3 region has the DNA TGTGCTAGTGGTCCGGGGACAGGGGCTGGAAAGACCCAGTACTTC. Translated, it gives CASGPGTGAGKTQYF.

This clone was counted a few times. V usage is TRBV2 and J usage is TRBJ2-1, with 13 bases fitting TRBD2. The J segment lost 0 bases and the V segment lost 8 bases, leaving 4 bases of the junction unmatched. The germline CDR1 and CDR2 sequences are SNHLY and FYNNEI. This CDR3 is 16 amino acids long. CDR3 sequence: CASWGLAGSSYNEQFF. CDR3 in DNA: TGTGCCAGCTGGGGACTAGCGGGAAGCTCCTACAATGAGCAGTTCTTC.

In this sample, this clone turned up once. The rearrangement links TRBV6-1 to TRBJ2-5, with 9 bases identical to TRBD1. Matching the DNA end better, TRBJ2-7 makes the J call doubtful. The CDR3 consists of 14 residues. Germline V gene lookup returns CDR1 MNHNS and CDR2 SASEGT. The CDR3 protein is CASSEGQGAYEQYF. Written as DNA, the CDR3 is TGTGCCAGCAGTGAGGGACAGGGAGCTTACGAGCAGTACTTC.

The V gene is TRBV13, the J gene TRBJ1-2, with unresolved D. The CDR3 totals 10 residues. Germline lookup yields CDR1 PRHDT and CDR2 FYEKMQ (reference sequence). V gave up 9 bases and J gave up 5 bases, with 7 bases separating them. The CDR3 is CASGLYGYTF. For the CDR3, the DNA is TGTGCCAGTGGACTTTATGGCTACACCTTC.